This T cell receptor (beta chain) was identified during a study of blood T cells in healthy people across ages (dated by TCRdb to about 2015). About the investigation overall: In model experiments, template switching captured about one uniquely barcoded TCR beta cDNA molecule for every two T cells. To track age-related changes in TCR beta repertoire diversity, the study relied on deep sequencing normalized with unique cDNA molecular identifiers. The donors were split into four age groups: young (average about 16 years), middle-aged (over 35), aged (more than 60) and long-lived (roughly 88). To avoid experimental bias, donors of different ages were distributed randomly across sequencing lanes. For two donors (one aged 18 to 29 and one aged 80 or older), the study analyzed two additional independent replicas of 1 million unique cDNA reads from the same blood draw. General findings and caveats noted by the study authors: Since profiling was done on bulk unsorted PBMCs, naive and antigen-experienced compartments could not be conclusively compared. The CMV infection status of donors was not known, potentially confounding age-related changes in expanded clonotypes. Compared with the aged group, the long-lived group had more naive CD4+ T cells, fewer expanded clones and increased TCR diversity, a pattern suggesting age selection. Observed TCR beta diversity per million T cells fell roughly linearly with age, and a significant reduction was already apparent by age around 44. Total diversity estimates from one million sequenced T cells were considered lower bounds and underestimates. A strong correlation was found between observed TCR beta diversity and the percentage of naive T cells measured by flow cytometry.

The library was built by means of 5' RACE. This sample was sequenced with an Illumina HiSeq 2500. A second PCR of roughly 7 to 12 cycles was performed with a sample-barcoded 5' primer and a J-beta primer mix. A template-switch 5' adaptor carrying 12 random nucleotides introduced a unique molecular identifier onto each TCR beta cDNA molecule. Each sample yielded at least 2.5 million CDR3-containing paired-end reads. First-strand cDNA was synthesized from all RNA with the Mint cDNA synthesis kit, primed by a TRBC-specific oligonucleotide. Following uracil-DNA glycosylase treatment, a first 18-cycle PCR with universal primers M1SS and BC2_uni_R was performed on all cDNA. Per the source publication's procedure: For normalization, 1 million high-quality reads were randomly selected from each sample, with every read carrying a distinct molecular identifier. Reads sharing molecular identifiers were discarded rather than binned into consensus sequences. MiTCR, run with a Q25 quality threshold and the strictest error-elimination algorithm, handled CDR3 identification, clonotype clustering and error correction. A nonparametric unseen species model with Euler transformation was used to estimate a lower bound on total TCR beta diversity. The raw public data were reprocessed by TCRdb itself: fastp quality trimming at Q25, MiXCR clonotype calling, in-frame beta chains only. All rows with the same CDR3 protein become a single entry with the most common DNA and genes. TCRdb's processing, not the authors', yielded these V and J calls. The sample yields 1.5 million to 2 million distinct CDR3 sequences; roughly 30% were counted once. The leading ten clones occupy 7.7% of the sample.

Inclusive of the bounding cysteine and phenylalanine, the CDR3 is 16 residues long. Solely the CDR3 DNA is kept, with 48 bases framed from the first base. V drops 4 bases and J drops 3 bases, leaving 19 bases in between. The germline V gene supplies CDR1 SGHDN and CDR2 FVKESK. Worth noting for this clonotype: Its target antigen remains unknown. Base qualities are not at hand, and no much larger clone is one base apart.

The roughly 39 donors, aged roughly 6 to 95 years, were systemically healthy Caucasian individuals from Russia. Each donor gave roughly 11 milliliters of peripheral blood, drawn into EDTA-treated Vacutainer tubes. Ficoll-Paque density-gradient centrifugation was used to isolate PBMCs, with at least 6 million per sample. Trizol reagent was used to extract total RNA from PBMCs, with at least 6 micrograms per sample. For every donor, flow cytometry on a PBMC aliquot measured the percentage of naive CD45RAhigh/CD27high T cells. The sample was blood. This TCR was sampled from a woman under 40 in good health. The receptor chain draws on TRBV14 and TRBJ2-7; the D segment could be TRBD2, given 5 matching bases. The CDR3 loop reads CASSPLGGWMYYEQYF. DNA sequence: TGTGCCAGCAGCCCCCTTGGCGGGTGGATGTACTACGAGCAGTACTTC. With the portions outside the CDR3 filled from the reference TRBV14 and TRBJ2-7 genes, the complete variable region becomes EAGVTQFPSHSVIEKGQTVTLRCDPISGHDNLYWYRRVMGKEIKFLLHFVKESKQDESGMPNNRFLAERTGGTYSTLKVQPAELEDSGVYFCASSPLGGWMYYEQYFGPGTRLTVT.